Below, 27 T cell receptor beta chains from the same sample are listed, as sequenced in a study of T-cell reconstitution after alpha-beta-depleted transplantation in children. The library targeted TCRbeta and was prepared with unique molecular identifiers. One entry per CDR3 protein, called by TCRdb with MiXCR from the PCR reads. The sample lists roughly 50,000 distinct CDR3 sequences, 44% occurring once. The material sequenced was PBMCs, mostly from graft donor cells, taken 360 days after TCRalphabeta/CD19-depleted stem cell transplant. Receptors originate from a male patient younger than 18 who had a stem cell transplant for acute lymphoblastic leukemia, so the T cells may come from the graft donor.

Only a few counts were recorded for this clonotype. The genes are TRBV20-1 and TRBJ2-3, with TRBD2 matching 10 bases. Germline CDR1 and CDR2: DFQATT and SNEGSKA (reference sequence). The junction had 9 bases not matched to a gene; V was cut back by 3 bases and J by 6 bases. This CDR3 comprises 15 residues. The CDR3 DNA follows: TGCAGTGCTAGCGTAGCGGGGGGCCCTTTGGATACGCAGTATTTT. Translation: CSASVAGGPLDTQYF.

CDR3 DNA sequence: TGTGCCAGCAGCTCCGTGGGACAGATCATGAACACTGAAGCTTTCTTT. Translated, it gives CASSSVGQIMNTEAFF. The chain uses TRBV11-1 and TRBJ1-1; 7 bases are shared with TRBD1. CDR3 size: 16 residues. Germline CDR1 reads SGHAT; CDR2 reads FQDESV (reference sequence). V dropped 4 bases and J dropped 0; count of bases not matched to a gene: 8.

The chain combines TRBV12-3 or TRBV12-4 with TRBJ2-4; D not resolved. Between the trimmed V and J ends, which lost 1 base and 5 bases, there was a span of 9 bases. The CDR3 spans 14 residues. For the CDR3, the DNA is TGTGCCAGCAGTTTAGAAGGCTACCAAAACATTCAGTACTTC. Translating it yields CASSLEGYQNIQYF.

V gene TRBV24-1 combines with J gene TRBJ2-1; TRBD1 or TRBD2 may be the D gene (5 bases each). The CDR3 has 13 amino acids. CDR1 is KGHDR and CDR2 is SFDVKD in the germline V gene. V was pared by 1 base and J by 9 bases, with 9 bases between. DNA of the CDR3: TGTGCCACCAGTGATTTAGAGGGGCCTGAGCAGTTCTTC. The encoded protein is CATSDLEGPEQFF.

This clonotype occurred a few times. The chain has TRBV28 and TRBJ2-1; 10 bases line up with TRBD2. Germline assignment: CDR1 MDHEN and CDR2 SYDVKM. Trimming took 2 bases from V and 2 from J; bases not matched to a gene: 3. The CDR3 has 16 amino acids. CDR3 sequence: CASSLASGSTYNEQFF. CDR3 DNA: TGTGCCAGCAGTTTAGCTAGCGGGAGCACCTACAATGAGCAGTTCTTC.

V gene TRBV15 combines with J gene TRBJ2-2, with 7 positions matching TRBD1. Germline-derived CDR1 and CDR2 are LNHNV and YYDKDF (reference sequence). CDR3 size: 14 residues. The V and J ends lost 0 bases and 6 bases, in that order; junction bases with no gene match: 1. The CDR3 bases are TGTGCCACCAGCAGAGATACAGGGGCCGGGGAGCTGTTTTTT. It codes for CATSRDTGAGELFF.

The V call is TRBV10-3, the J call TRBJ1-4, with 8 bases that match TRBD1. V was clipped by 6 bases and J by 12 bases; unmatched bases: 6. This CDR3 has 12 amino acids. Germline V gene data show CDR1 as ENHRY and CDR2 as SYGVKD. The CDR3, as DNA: TGTGCCATCAGGGAGGACAGGGAAGAACTGTTTTTT. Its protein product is CAIREDREELFF.

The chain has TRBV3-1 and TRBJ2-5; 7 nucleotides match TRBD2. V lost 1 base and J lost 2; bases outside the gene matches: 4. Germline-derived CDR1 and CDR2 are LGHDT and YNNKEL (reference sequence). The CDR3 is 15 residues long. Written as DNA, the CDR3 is TGTGCCAGCAGCCAAGTGGCAGCGGGACAAGAGACCCAGTACTTC. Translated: CASSQVAAGQETQYF.

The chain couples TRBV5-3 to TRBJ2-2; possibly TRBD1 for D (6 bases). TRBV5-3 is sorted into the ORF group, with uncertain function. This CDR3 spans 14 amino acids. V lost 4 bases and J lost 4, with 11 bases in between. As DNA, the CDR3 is TGTGCCAGAAGCGTGGGGGCCGGCACCGGGGAGCTGTTTTTT. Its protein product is CARSVGAGTGELFF.

The CDR3 protein is CASSHILSSYEQYF. The CDR3 nucleotides are TGTGCCAGCAGTCACATCTTAAGCTCCTACGAGCAGTACTTC. The V and J genes are TRBV27 and TRBJ2-7; D gene unclear. Germline assignment: CDR1 MNHEY and CDR2 SMNVEV (reference sequence). V was shortened by 5 bases and J by 0 bases, with 11 bases between the two germline ends. CDR3 length: 14 residues.

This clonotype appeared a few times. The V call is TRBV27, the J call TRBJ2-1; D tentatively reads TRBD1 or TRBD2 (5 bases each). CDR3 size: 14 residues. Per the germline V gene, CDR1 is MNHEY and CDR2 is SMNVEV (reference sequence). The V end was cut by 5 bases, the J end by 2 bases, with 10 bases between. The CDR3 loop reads CASSRDDAYNEQFF. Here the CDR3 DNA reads TGTGCCAGCAGTCGGGACGACGCCTACAATGAGCAGTTCTTC.

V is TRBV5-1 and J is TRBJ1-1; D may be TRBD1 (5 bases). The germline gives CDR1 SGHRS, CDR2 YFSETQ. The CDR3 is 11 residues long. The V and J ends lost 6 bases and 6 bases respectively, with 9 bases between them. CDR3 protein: CASKAGPEAFF. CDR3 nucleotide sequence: TGCGCCAGCAAGGCGGGACCTGAAGCTTTCTTT.

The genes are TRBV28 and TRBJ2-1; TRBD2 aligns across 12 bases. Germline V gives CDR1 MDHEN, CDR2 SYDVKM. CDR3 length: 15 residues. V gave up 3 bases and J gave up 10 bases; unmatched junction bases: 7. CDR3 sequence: CASSFRTSGTGEQFF. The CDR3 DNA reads TGTGCCAGCAGTTTTCGGACTAGCGGGACCGGGGAGCAGTTCTTC.

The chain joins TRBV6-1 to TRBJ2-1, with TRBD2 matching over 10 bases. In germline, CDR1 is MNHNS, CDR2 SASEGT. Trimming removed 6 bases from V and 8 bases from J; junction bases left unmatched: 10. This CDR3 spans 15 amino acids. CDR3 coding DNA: TGTGCCAGCAGCCACGAGGGACTAGCGTTAGATGAGCAGTTCTTC. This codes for CASSHEGLALDEQFF.

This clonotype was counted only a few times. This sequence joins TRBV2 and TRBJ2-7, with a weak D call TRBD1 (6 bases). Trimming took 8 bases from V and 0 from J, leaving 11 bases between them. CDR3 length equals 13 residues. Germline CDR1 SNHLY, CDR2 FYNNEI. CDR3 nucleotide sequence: TGTGCCAGCGCGGACAGAGCCTCCTACGAGCAGTACTTC. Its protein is CASADRASYEQYF. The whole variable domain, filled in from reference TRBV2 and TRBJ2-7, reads EPEVTQTPSHQVTQMGQEVILRCVPISNHLYFYWYRQILGQKVEFLVSFYNNEISEKSEIFDDQFSVERPDGSNFTLKIRSTKLEDSAMYFCASADRASYEQYFGPGTRLTVT.

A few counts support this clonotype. In nucleotides, the CDR3 is TGTGCCAGCAGCGTAGGTCCAGGGACAGATACGCAGTATTTT. Its protein product is CASSVGPGTDTQYF. V is TRBV9 and J is TRBJ2-3, with a weak D call TRBD1 (5 bases). The CDR3 totals 14 residues. Germline V lookup: CDR1 SGDLS, CDR2 YYNGEE. The germline V and J ends were trimmed by 0 bases and 3 bases, with 8 bases remaining between them.

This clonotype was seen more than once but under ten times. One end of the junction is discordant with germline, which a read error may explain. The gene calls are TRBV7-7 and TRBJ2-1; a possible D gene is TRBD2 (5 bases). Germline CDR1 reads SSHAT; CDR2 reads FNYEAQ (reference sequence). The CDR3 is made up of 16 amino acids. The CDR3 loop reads CASSLSESGNYNEQFF. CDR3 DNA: TGTGCTAGCAGCCTCTCAGAAAGCGGTAACTACAATGAGCAGTTCTTC.

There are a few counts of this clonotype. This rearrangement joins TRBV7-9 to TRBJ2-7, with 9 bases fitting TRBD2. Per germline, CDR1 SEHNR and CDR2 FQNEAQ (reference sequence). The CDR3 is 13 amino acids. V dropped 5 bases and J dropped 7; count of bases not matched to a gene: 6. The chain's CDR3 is CASSPGLAREQYF. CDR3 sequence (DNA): TGTGCCAGCAGCCCGGGACTAGCAAGAGAGCAGTACTTC.

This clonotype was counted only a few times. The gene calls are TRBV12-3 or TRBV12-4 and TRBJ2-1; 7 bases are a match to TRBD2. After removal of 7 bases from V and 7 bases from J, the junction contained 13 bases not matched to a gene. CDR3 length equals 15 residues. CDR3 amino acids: CASNAGWGGENEQFF. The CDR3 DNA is TGTGCCAGCAACGCAGGTTGGGGGGGGGAAAATGAGCAGTTCTTC.

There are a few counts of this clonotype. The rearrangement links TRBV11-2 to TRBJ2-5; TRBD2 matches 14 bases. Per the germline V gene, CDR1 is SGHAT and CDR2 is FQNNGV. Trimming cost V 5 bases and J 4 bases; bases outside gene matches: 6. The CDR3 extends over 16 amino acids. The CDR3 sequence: CASSPTSGRVGETQYF. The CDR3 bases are TGTGCCAGCAGCCCGACTAGCGGGAGGGTTGGAGAGACCCAGTACTTC.

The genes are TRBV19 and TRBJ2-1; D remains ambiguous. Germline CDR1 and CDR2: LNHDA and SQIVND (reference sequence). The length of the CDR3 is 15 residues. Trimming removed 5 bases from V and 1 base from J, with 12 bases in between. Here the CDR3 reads CASSPTATSYNEQFF. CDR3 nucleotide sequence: TGTGCCAGTAGTCCAACAGCTACTTCCTACAATGAGCAGTTCTTC.

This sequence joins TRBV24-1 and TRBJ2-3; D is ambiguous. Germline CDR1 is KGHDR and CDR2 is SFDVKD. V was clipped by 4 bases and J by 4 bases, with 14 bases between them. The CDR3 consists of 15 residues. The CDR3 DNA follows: TGTGCCACCAGTGACCCGGCAATGTCCGCAGATACGCAGTATTTT. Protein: CATSDPAMSADTQYF.

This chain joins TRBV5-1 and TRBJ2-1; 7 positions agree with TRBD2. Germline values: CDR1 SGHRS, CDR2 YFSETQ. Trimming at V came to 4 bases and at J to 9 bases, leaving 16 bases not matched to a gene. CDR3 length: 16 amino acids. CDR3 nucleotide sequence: TGCGCCAGCAGCCCGGGGAGCGGGGCCCCTCCCCTTGAGCAGTTCTTC. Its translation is CASSPGSGAPPLEQFF.

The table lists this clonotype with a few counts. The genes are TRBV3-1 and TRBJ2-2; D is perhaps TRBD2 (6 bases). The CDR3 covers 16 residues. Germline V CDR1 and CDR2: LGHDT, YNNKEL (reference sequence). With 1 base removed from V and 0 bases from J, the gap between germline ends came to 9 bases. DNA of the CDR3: TGTGCCAGCAGCCAAGTGGGAGGCCCGAACACCGGGGAGCTGTTTTTT. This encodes CASSQVGGPNTGELFF.

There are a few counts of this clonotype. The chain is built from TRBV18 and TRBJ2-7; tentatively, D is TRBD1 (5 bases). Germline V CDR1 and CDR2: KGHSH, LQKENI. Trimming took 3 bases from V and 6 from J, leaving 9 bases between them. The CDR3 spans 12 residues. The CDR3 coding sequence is TGTGCCAGCTCACCCAGGGTGAGCGAGCAGTACTTC. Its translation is CASSPRVSEQYF. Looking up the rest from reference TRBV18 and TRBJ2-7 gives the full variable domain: NAGVMQNPRHLVRRRGQEARLRCSPMKGHSHVYWYRQLPEEGLKFMVYLQKENIIDESGMPKERFSAEFPKEGPSILRIQQVVRGDSAAYFCASSPRVSEQYFGPGTRLTVT.

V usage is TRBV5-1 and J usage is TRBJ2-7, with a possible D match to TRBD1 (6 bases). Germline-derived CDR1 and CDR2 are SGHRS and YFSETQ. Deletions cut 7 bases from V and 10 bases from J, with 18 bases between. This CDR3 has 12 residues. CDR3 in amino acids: CASRQVKGSQYF. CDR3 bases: TGCGCCAGCCGACAGGTGAAGGGGAGCCAGTACTTC.

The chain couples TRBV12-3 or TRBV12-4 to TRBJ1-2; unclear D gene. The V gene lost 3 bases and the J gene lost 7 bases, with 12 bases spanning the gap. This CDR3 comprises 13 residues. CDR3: CASSFGIFSGYTF. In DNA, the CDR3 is TGTGCCAGCAGTTTTGGCATCTTCTCTGGCTACACCTTC.